The 20 T cell receptor beta chains listed next were all sequenced from one sample in a study of blood T cell repertoires in COVID-19. The assay was immunoSEQ multiplex PCR, and TCRdb's table has in-frame clones only and misses some. The table shows some 260,000 clones, with 86% occurring only once. Sequencing was carried out using PBMCs or T cells enriched from blood (not recorded which). The receptors were gathered from a man between 35 and 55 years old who had recovered from COVID-19.

The rearrangement uses TRBV5-1 and TRBJ2-5, with a weak D call TRBD2 (5 bases). The germline gives CDR1 SGHRS, CDR2 YFSETQ. The CDR3 has 15 residues. V was cut by 0 bases and J by 5 bases, with 14 bases left in between. The CDR3, as DNA: TGCGCCAGCAGCTTGGGTGTACTAGGTGGGGAGACCCAGTACTTC. This translates into CASSLGVLGGETQYF.

The V and J genes are TRBV28 and TRBJ1-1, with D tentatively TRBD1 (6 bases). The V end lost 3 bases, the J end lost 4 bases, and 12 bases lay between the germline ends. The CDR3 contains 14 residues. Germline V gene data show CDR1 as MDHEN and CDR2 as SYDVKM. CDR3 sequence: CASSFRGWGTEAFF. CDR3 nucleotide sequence: TGTGCCAGCAGTTTCAGGGGCTGGGGCACTGAAGCTTTCTTT.

The chain links TRBV14 to TRBJ2-7; 8 bases map to TRBD2. After removal of 1 base from V and 3 bases from J, the junction contained 5 bases not matched to a gene. Germline loops: CDR1 SGHDN, CDR2 FVKESK. This CDR3 spans 15 amino acids. The CDR3 reads CASSQGAGGGYEQYF. CDR3 coding DNA: TGTGCCAGCAGCCAAGGGGCCGGGGGGGGCTACGAGCAGTACTTC.

This sequence joins TRBV12-5 and TRBJ1-5, with TRBD1 identical over 7 bases. The CDR3 loop spans 18 amino acids. The J segment lost 0 bases and the V segment lost 0 bases, leaving 8 bases of the junction unmatched. CDR1 is LGHNT and CDR2 is FRNRAP in the germline V gene. The CDR3 reads CASGLVRGGTSSNQPQHF. CDR3 coding DNA: TGTGCTAGTGGTTTGGTACGAGGGGGCACGTCTAGCAATCAGCCCCAGCATTTT.

The CDR3 nucleotides read TGTGCCAGCAGTCTACTAGATCCCGCGGGGGGTGAGCAGTTCTTC. Its protein product is CASSLLDPAGGEQFF. The rearrangement links TRBV28 to TRBJ2-1; 8 nucleotides agree with TRBD2. Trimming cost V 5 bases and J 9 bases; bases outside gene matches: 12. Germline V gives CDR1 MDHEN, CDR2 SYDVKM. This CDR3 comprises 15 residues. The whole variable domain, filled in from reference TRBV28 and TRBJ2-1, reads DVKVTQSSRYLVKRTGEKVFLECVQDMDHENMFWYRQDPGLGLRLIYFSYDVKMKEKGDIPEGYSVSREKKERFSLILESASTNQTSMYLCASSLLDPAGGEQFFGPGTRLTVL.

The V gene is TRBV7-9, the J gene TRBJ2-7; tentatively, D is TRBD1 (5 bases). CDR1 SEHNR and CDR2 FQNEAQ come from the germline V gene (reference sequence). CDR3 length equals 14 residues. V lost 9 bases to trimming and J lost 0 bases, with 15 bases between them. CDR3 DNA: TGTGCCAGTGGACCTAGACAGAACTCCTACGAGCAGTACTTC. Translating it yields CASGPRQNSYEQYF.

The rearrangement joins TRBV27 to TRBJ1-5, with 8 positions matching TRBD1. V shed 10 bases, J shed 14 bases, and the junction held 16 bases outside the gene matches. CDR1 MNHEY and CDR2 SMNVEV come from the germline V gene (reference sequence). This CDR3 has 13 amino acids. The CDR3 region is CATGQAGGPLEHF. CDR3 in DNA: TGTGCCACCGGCCAGGCAGGGGGCCCTCTGGAGCATTTT.

The CDR3 loop reads CASSHLGVRRGKGYEQYF. The CDR3 coding sequence is TGTGCCAGCAGCCACCTGGGAGTGCGTAGGGGGAAGGGGTACGAGCAGTACTTC. V usage is TRBV11-2 and J usage is TRBJ2-7, with D perhaps TRBD1 (6 bases). The CDR3 has 18 amino acids. Looked up from germline, CDR1 is SGHAT and CDR2 is FQNNGV. Trimming removed 5 bases at V and 4 bases at J, with 27 bases between.

The chain links TRBV7-9 to TRBJ1-4; weak D call: TRBD1 (6 bases). This CDR3 region has 14 residues. Trimming left V 5 bases short and J 8 bases short, with 15 bases between. The germline V gene encodes CDR1 SEHNR and CDR2 FQNEAQ (reference sequence). CDR3: CASSPSRGAEKLFF. In DNA form, the CDR3 reads TGTGCCAGCAGCCCTAGCCGGGGGGCAGAAAAACTGTTTTTT.

This chain joins TRBV7-7 and TRBJ2-6, with 7 bases identical to TRBD1. Germline lookup yields CDR1 SSHAT and CDR2 FNYEAQ (reference sequence). The CDR3 sequence is 16 residues long. The chain's CDR3 is CATSGTVSSGANVLTF. The CDR3 DNA sequence: TGTGCTACTTCCGGGACAGTTTCCTCTGGGGCCAACGTCCTGACTTTC. Using reference TRBV7-7 and TRBJ2-6 for the parts outside the CDR3, the full variable domain is GAGVSQSPRYKVTKRGQDVTLRCDPISSHATLYWYQQALGQGPEFLTYFNYEAQPDKSGLPSDRFSAERPEGSISTLTIQRTEQRDSAMYRCATSGTVSSGANVLTFGAGSRLTVL.

The J gene is TRBJ1-2, the V gene TRBV5-1; 7 nucleotides agree with TRBD1. The CDR3 contains 13 residues. CDR1 is SGHRS and CDR2 is YFSETQ in the germline V gene. Trimming at V came to 3 bases and at J to 6 bases, leaving 5 bases not matched to a gene. In nucleotides, the CDR3 is TGCGCCAGCAGCTCCCTGGGACAGAATGGCTACACCTTC. Its protein is CASSSLGQNGYTF.

This chain uses TRBV5-8 with TRBJ1-2, with unresolved D. The germline V gene encodes CDR1 SGHTS and CDR2 YDEGEE. This CDR3 spans 13 amino acids. Trimming stripped 2 bases from V and 0 bases from J, with 5 bases between. This CDR3 reads CASSFRANYGYTF. Written as DNA, the CDR3 is TGTGCCAGCAGCTTCCGGGCTAACTATGGCTACACCTTC.

The chain has TRBV30 and TRBJ2-6; 8 bases are shared with TRBD1. Germline loops: CDR1 GTSNPN, CDR2 SVGIG (reference sequence). V lost 2 bases, J lost 1 base, and 7 bases stayed unmatched. The length of the CDR3 is 17 residues. Here the CDR3 DNA reads TGTGCCTGGAGTTTAGGACAGGGTGGATCTGGGGCCAACGTCCTGACTTTC. Translation gives CAWSLGQGGSGANVLTF.

The chain has TRBV2 and TRBJ2-3, with 10 bases that match TRBD2. This CDR3 contains 15 residues. Trimming at V came to 6 bases and at J to 0 bases, leaving 3 bases not matched to a gene. Germline lookup yields CDR1 SNHLY and CDR2 FYNNEI. The CDR3 reads CASSGLAVSTDTQYF. The CDR3 nucleotides read TGTGCCAGCAGCGGACTAGCGGTTAGCACAGATACGCAGTATTTT. The variable domain in full, with the rest retrieved from reference TRBV2 and TRBJ2-3, is EPEVTQTPSHQVTQMGQEVILRCVPISNHLYFYWYRQILGQKVEFLVSFYNNEISEKSEIFDDQFSVERPDGSNFTLKIRSTKLEDSAMYFCASSGLAVSTDTQYFGPGTRLTVL.

The chain combines TRBV7-9 with TRBJ2-1; D may be TRBD1 (6 bases). CDR1 is SEHNR, CDR2 FQNEAQ, per germline (reference sequence). The CDR3 length is 16 residues. The V gene lost 4 bases and the J gene lost 0 bases, with 13 bases spanning the gap. The CDR3 is CASSSLRGTSYNEQFF. CDR3 in DNA: TGTGCCAGCAGCTCACTTAGGGGGACCTCCTACAATGAGCAGTTCTTC.

The rearrangement links TRBV7-9 to TRBJ2-7; 7 nucleotides line up with TRBD1. Germline V gene lookup returns CDR1 SEHNR and CDR2 FQNEAQ (reference sequence). This CDR3 contains 14 residues. V shed 5 bases, J shed 0 bases, and the junction held 4 bases outside the gene matches. The CDR3 DNA reads TGTGCCAGCAGCCGACAGGGTCTCTCCTACGAGCAGTACTTC. Translating it yields CASSRQGLSYEQYF.

The chain recombines TRBV19 with TRBJ1-1; possibly TRBD1 for D (5 bases). The length of the CDR3 is 15 residues. CDR1 is LNHDA, CDR2 SQIVND, per germline (reference sequence). V was pared by 8 bases and J by 0 bases, with 16 bases between. CDR3 sequence: CASRAGKAMNTEAFF. The CDR3 DNA reads as TGTGCCAGTCGAGCAGGGAAGGCCATGAACACTGAAGCTTTCTTT.

The rearrangement links TRBV2 to TRBJ2-3, with TRBD1 matching 10 bases. Trimming removed 8 bases from V and 1 base from J; junction bases left unmatched: 0. This CDR3 contains 13 residues. CDR1 and CDR2 from the germline V gene are SNHLY and FYNNEI. Here the CDR3 reads CASGTGGTDTQYF. CDR3 in DNA: TGTGCCAGCGGGACAGGGGGCACAGATACGCAGTATTTT.

The V gene is TRBV24-1, the J gene TRBJ1-1; 9 bases fit TRBD1. In germline, CDR1 is KGHDR, CDR2 SFDVKD. This CDR3 spans 16 amino acids. Trimming removed 3 bases from V and 1 base from J; junction bases left unmatched: 5. The CDR3 here is CATSDLKGQGNTEAFF. The DNA of the CDR3 is TGTGCCACCAGTGATCTAAAGGGACAGGGGAACACTGAAGCTTTCTTT.

The chain is built from TRBV5-4 and TRBJ2-5; possibly TRBD1 for D (6 bases). Between the trimmed V and J ends, which lost 0 bases and 4 bases, there was a span of 16 bases. Germline CDR1 SGHNT, CDR2 YYREEE (reference sequence). The CDR3 sequence is 16 residues long. As DNA, the CDR3 is TGTGCCAGCAGCTTGGCCCTACAGGGATATGGAGAGACCCAGTACTTC. It encodes CASSLALQGYGETQYF.